Listed here are 9 T cell receptor beta chains from one sample, sequenced in a study of blood T cell repertoires in COVID-19 (dated by TCRdb to 2019 to 2021). Libraries were prepared through the immunoSEQ multiplex PCR assay. As stored in TCRdb, this immuneACCESS dataset retains in-frame rearrangements with V and J assigned. A fraction of the clones does not appear; measured against another copy, unresolved V genes explain less than half of the discrepancy, and the remainder lacks a known reason. Present in this sample are some 510,000 clones, roughly 88% of which were seen just once. Less than 2% of the sample belongs to the ten largest clones. The specimen was PBMCs or T cells enriched from blood (not recorded which). The source is a middle-aged woman who had recovered from COVID-19.

CDR3 nucleotides: TGTGCCAGCAGCCTACCCCCCACAGGGCTGGCTGAAGCTTTCTTT. Translation: CASSLPPTGLAEAFF. The gene calls are TRBV7-2 and TRBJ1-1, with D possibly being TRBD1 (6 bases). Per germline, CDR1 SGHTA and CDR2 FQGNSA. Trimming stripped 5 bases from V and 6 bases from J, with 19 bases between. The CDR3 loop spans 15 amino acids.

This rearrangement joins TRBV5-1 to TRBJ1-4; TRBD1 is a possible D gene (5 bases). Trimming left V 7 bases short and J 5 bases short, with 18 bases between. Germline lookup yields CDR1 SGHRS and CDR2 YFSETQ. This CDR3 is built from 15 residues. The CDR3: CASRQQGSLNEKLFF. The CDR3 DNA sequence: TGCGCCAGCCGCCAGCAGGGATCTCTCAATGAAAAACTGTTTTTT. The whole variable domain, remainder taken from reference TRBV5-1 and TRBJ1-4, is KAGVTQTPRYLIKTRGQQVTLSCSPISGHRSVSWYQQTPGQGLQFLFEYFSETQRNKGNFPGRFSGRQFSNSRSEMNVSTLELGDSALYLCASRQQGSLNEKLFFGSGTQLSVL.

This chain connects TRBV19 to TRBJ2-3; D possibly corresponds to TRBD1 (6 bases). Trimming removed 7 bases from V and 1 base from J, with 15 bases in between. This CDR3 is built from 15 residues. Germline V gene data show CDR1 as LNHDA and CDR2 as SQIVND (reference sequence). In DNA form, the CDR3 reads TGTGCCAGTACCATCTCGGCAGGGGGCACAGATACGCAGTATTTT. Amino acids: CASTISAGGTDTQYF.

The chain links TRBV7-2 to TRBJ1-5, with D maybe TRBD1 (5 bases). This CDR3 has 14 amino acids. The V gene's germline CDR1 is SGHTA and CDR2 FQGNSA. The ends were cut back, 1 base at V and 7 bases at J, with 11 bases in the middle. In nucleotides, the CDR3 is TGTGCCAGCAGCTTAGACGGGGGGGACCAGCCCCAGCATTTT. Translating it yields CASSLDGGDQPQHF.

This clone was seen a handful of times. The gene calls are TRBV7-9 and TRBJ1-6; no clear D gene. V shed 2 bases and J shed 6 bases, with 8 bases lying between them. Germline lookup yields CDR1 SEHNR and CDR2 FQNEAQ (reference sequence). This CDR3 region has 14 residues. The CDR3 DNA is TGTGCCAGCAGCTTACAGAATACTAATTCACCCCTCCACTTT. Translation: CASSLQNTNSPLHF. The full variable domain, with the rest looked up from reference TRBV7-9 and TRBJ1-6, is DTGVSQNPRHKITKRGQNVTFRCDPISEHNRLYWYRQTLGQGPEFLTYFQNEAQLEKSRLLSDRFSAERPKGSFSTLEIQRTEQGDSAMYLCASSLQNTNSPLHFGNGTRLTVT.

The V gene is TRBV27, the J gene TRBJ2-1; no reliable D call. The CDR3 covers 17 residues. V lost 5 bases to trimming and J lost 0 bases, with 17 bases between them. Germline V CDR1 and CDR2: MNHEY, SMNVEV (reference sequence). The CDR3 nucleotides read TGTGCCAGCAGTATCCTCAACCCGGGTTACTCCTACAATGAGCAGTTCTTC. Amino acid sequence: CASSILNPGYSYNEQFF.

This clone was picked up a small number of times. The genes are TRBV7-9 and TRBJ1-2; no reliable D call. The length of the CDR3 is 12 residues. Germline-derived CDR1 and CDR2 are SEHNR and FQNEAQ (reference sequence). Trimming pared 4 bases from V and 6 bases from J, leaving 9 bases between. CDR3 DNA sequence: TGTGCCAGCAGCTCCAGCGGGAATGGCTACACCTTC. This translates into CASSSSGNGYTF.

This sequence joins TRBV6-5 and TRBJ2-1; D is possibly TRBD1 (6 bases). The germline V gene has CDR1 MNHEY and CDR2 SVGAGI. Trimming pared 6 bases from V and 9 bases from J, leaving 18 bases between. The CDR3 extends over 14 amino acids. The CDR3 loop is CASRRDRDIPEQFF. The DNA of the CDR3 is TGTGCCAGCAGGAGGGATCGGGACATCCCTGAGCAGTTCTTC.

The chain uses TRBV19 and TRBJ1-5, with TRBD1 matching 7 bases. Per the germline V gene, CDR1 is LNHDA and CDR2 is SQIVND (reference sequence). CDR3 length: 15 residues. V trimming: 6 bases; J trimming: 0 bases; junction bases outside the gene matches: 5. CDR3 nucleotides: TGTGCCAGTAGGTCGGACAGGAATAGCAATCAGCCCCAGCATTTT. This encodes CASRSDRNSNQPQHF.